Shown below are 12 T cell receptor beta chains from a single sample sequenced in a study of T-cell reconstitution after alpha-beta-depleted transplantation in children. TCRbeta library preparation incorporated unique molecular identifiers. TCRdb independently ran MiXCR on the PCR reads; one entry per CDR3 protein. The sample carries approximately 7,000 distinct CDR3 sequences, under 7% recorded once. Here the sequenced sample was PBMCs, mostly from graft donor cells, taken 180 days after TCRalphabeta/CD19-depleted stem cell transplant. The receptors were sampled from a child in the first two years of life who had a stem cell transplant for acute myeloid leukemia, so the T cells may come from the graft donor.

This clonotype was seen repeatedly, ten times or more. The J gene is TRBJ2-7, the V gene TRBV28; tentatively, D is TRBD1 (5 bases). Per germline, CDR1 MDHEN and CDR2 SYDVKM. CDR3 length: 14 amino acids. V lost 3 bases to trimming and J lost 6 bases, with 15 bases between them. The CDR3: CASSLAGSWGEQYF. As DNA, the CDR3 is TGTGCCAGCAGTTTGGCAGGGTCGTGGGGCGAGCAGTACTTC.

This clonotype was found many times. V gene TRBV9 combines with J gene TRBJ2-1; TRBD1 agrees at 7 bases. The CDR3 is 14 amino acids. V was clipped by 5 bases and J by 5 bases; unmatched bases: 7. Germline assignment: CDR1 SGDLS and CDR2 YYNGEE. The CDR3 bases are TGTGCCAGCAGTTCCGGGACAGCCGACAATGAGCAGTTCTTC. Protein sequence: CASSSGTADNEQFF.

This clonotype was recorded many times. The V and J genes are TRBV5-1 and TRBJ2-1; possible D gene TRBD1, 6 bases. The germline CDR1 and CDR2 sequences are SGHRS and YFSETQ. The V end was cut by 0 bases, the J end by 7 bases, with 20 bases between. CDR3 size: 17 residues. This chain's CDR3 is CASSLAFSGQGRNEQFF. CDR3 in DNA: TGCGCCAGCAGCTTGGCCTTTTCTGGCCAGGGGAGAAATGAGCAGTTCTTC.

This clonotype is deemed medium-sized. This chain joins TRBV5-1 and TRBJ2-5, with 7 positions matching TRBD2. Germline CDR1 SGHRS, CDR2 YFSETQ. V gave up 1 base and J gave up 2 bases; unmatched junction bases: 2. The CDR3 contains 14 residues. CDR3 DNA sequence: TGCGCCAGCAGCTTGCAGCGGGGACAAGAGACCCAGTACTTC. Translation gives CASSLQRGQETQYF.

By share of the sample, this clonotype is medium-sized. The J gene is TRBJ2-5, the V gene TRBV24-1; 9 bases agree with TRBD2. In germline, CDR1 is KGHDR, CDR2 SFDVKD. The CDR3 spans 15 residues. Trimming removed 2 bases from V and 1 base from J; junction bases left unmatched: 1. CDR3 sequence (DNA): TGTGCCACCAGTGATTCTAGCGGGATCCAAGAGACCCAGTACTTC. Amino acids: CATSDSSGIQETQYF.

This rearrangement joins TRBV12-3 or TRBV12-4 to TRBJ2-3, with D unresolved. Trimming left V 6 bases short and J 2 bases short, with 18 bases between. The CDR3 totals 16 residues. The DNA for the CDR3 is TGTGCCAGCAGCCGCAATTTGGGGTTTTCCACAGATACGCAGTATTTT. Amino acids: CASSRNLGFSTDTQYF.

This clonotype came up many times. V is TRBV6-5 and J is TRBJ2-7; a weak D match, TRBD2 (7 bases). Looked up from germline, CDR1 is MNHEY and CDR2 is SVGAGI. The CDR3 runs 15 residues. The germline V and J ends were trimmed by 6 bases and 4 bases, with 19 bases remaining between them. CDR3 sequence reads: CASRPRGGGLYEQYF. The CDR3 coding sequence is TGTGCCAGCAGACCGAGAGGGGGGGGGCTTTACGAGCAGTACTTC.

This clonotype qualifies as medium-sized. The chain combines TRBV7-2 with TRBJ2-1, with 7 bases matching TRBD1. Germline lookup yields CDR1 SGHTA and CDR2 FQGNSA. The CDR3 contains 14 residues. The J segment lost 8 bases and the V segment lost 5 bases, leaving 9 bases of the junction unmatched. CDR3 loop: CASSDRTGGDEQFF. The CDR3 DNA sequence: TGTGCCAGCAGCGACCGGACAGGTGGGGATGAGCAGTTCTTC.

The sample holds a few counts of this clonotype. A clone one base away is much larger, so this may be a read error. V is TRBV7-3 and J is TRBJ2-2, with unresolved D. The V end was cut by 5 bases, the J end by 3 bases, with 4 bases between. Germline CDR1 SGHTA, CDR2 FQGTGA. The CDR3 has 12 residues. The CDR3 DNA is TGTGCCAGCAGCATCGACACCGGGGAGCTGTTTTTT. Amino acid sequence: CASSIDTGELFF.

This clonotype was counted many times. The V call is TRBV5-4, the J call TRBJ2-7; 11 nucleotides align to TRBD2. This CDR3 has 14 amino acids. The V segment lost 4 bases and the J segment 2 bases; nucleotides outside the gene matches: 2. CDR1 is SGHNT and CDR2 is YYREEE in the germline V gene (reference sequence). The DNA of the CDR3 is TGTGCCAGCAGCACGGGACTAGCGGCCTACGAGCAGTACTTC. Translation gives CASSTGLAAYEQYF.

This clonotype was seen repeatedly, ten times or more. DNA of the CDR3: TGTGCCAGCAGGGACCTGCAGGAGCAGTACTTC. As protein: CASRDLQEQYF. The V and J genes are TRBV7-9 and TRBJ2-7, with no clear D. CDR1 and CDR2 from the germline V gene are SEHNR and FQNEAQ (reference sequence). The CDR3 contains 11 residues. Trimming removed 6 bases from V and 7 bases from J, with 10 bases in between. Together with reference TRBV7-9 and TRBJ2-7, the CDR3 gives the full variable domain: DTGVSQNPRHKITKRGQNVTFRCDPISEHNRLYWYRQTLGQGPEFLTYFQNEAQLEKSRLLSDRFSAERPKGSFSTLEIQRTEQGDSAMYLCASRDLQEQYFGPGTRLTVT.

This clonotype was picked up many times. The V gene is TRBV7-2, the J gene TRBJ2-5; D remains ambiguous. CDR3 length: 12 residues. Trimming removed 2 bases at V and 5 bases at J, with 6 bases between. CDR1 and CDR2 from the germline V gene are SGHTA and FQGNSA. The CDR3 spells CASSLWWETQYF. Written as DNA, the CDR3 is TGTGCCAGCAGCTTATGGTGGGAGACCCAGTACTTC. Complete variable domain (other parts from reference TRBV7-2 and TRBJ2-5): GAGVSQSPSNKVTEKGKDVELRCDPISGHTALYWYRQSLGQGLEFLIYFQGNSAPDKSGLPSDRFSAERTGGSVSTLTIQRTQQEDSAVYLCASSLWWETQYFGPGTRLLVL.